This is a list of T cell receptor beta chains from one sample in a study of shared clonotypes between healthy human individuals. The data were produced by immunoSEQ multiplex PCR, yet TCRdb's version contains in-frame clones alone and is incomplete. The sample carries 1.6 million or so clones, 97% to 99% recorded once. The sample was naive CD4+ T cells sorted from blood. These receptors originate from a man younger than 45 in good health. Both conserved end residues are part of each CDR3. Fields, in order: J gene, V gene, CDR3 protein.

>TRBJ2-1|TRBV2
CASSGGGEQFF
>TRBJ1-1|TRBV5-1
CASSMGQPNTEAFF
>TRBJ1-3|TRBV9
CASSVGTGVGNTIYF
>TRBJ2-3|TRBV4-1
CASSRILAGGRDTQYF
>TRBJ1-5|TRBV6-5
CASSWTQDSNQPQHF
>TRBJ2-3|TRBV6-4
CASSDQGAPTDTQYF
>TRBJ1-4|TRBV5-1
CASSPGTVNEKLFF
>TRBJ1-4|TRBV19
CASSPRGREKLFF
>TRBJ2-4|TRBV2
CASKTKNIQYF
>TRBJ2-3|TRBV18
CASSPSSGTSGLDTQYF
>TRBJ2-5|TRBV7-2
CASSLSGKMETQYF
>TRBJ2-1|TRBV28
CASSLVPPAGNNEQFF
>TRBJ2-7|TRBV5-6
CASSLAGLFWDEQYF
>TRBJ2-7|TRBV4-1
CASSPTWDPGYEQYF
>TRBJ2-7|TRBV11-2
CASSLARDRRAYEQYF
>TRBJ2-7|TRBV10-3
CAIWQSGNYEQYF
>TRBJ1-5|TRBV19
CASSPDRGNQPQHF
>TRBJ2-3|TRBV2
CASRYQGSTDTQYF
>TRBJ2-7|TRBV28
CASSFTRLVLDYEQYF
>TRBJ2-7|TRBV7-9
CASQQGTWGQYF
>TRBJ2-5|TRBV28
CASRTVGDGQETQYF
>TRBJ2-3|TRBV27
CASGIRGPWGGTDTQYF
>TRBJ2-7|TRBV15
CATSREALSYEQYF
>TRBJ1-2|TRBV30
CAWGAGGYTF
>TRBJ2-1|TRBV14
CASSQRTGGAWNEQFF
>TRBJ1-2|TRBV9
CASSVEAGGSYGYTF
>TRBJ2-7|TRBV5-4
CASSLLRDRGGEQYF
>TRBJ2-1|TRBV7-8
CASSLDLLAGVPNEQFF
>TRBJ2-7|TRBV25-1
CASSASKLAGGTYEQYF
>TRBJ2-3|TRBV19
CASSSLLGSTDTQYF
>TRBJ1-5|TRBV19
CASSIPGGQPQHF
>TRBJ2-2|TRBV5-1
CASTDIAGELFF
>TRBJ2-7|TRBV2
CASSEAMGYEQYF
>TRBJ2-1|TRBV6-4
CASSEWVGAVGEQFF
>TRBJ2-5|TRBV7-9
CASSPRDIQETQYF
>TRBJ2-1|TRBV28
CASSRATSYNEQFF
>TRBJ2-3|TRBV18
CASSSGSWTDTQYF
>TRBJ2-3|TRBV18
CASSPSWAGRGTDTQYF
>TRBJ2-7|TRBV7-2
CASSLEGSRSGSSYEQYF
>TRBJ1-2|TRBV6-5
CASSYLQGANYGYTF
>TRBJ2-3|TRBV6-1
CASSEGGSQDTQYF
>TRBJ2-3|TRBV5-1
CASSFALAGGPYTQYF
>TRBJ2-7|TRBV9
CASSVEGQGTYEQYF
>TRBJ2-7|TRBV20-1
CSASGNSEQYF
>TRBJ1-2|TRBV2
CASSGVQGHGYTF
>TRBJ2-1|TRBV7-9
CASSPGLAGVSEQFF
>TRBJ1-3|TRBV9
CASSVFSGNTIYF
>TRBJ2-1|TRBV4-1
CASSQASTSGRGNVNEQFF
>TRBJ1-5|TRBV9
CASSKTVTEPQHF
>TRBJ1-2|TRBV6-1
CASSDRPGTWEYGYTF
>TRBJ1-5|TRBV29-1
CSVGVGGWNQPQHF
>TRBJ2-1|TRBV5-1
CASSSGLLAENNEQFF
>TRBJ2-3|TRBV7-2
CASSLGRGTSTDTQYF
>TRBJ2-7|TRBV6-6
CASSQEAGAIYEQYF
>TRBJ1-5|TRBV7-9
CASSPGHNSNQPQHF
>TRBJ2-7|TRBV6-5
CASRQGGGEQYF
>TRBJ2-7|TRBV11-2
CASSLVGTGPAEQYF